The 25 T cell receptor beta chains below come from one sample, sequenced in a study of shared clonotypes between healthy human individuals. Terminally differentiated effector memory CD45RA+ cells were excluded from the naive CD8 cells, which were CD45RO-negative and positively selected for CCR7. Data came from immunoSEQ multiplex PCR; TCRdb stores just in-frame clones and leaves some out. The sample shows millions of clones, about 95% of them seen only once. Specimen: naive CD8+ T cells sorted from blood. The receptor set was obtained from a man aged 18 to 35 in good health.

The chain recombines TRBV5-1 with TRBJ2-2; D is ambiguous. The CDR3 loop spans 13 amino acids. The V gene lost 4 bases and the J gene lost 3 bases, with 7 bases spanning the gap. CDR1 is SGHRS, CDR2 YFSETQ, per germline. This chain's CDR3 is CASSPAYTGELFF. The CDR3 nucleotides are TGCGCCAGCAGCCCCGCCTACACCGGGGAGCTGTTTTTT.

The J gene is TRBJ2-2, the V gene TRBV7-9, with 13 bases matching TRBD2. CDR1 SEHNR and CDR2 FQNEAQ come from the germline V gene (reference sequence). The CDR3 is 18 residues long. The V gene end was trimmed by 4 bases and the J gene end by 6 bases; junction bases not matched to a gene: 11. CDR3 region: CASSSSSGLAGEAGELFF. DNA of the CDR3: TGTGCCAGCAGCTCATCGTCCGGACTAGCGGGAGAAGCCGGGGAGCTGTTTTTT.

J is TRBJ2-7 and V is TRBV5-1, with TRBD1 matching over 8 bases. The CDR3 sequence is 13 residues long. Trimming cost V 4 bases and J 5 bases; bases outside gene matches: 5. CDR1 SGHRS and CDR2 YFSETQ come from the germline V gene. For the CDR3, the DNA is TGCGCCAGCAGCCTGGGACAGGCGAACGAGCAGTACTTC. It translates to CASSLGQANEQYF.

The rearrangement joins TRBV5-1 to TRBJ2-1; possibly TRBD2 for D (5 bases). This CDR3 is 17 amino acids long. Germline values: CDR1 SGHRS, CDR2 YFSETQ. The V end was cut by 3 bases, the J end by 7 bases, with 23 bases between. The CDR3 loop is CASSSSQGGRAINEQFF. The CDR3 DNA follows: TGCGCCAGCAGCTCCAGCCAAGGCGGGCGGGCAATAAATGAGCAGTTCTTC.

V and J are TRBV5-1 and TRBJ2-7; the match to TRBD2 covers 7 bases. Germline V gene sequence: CDR1 SGHRS, CDR2 YFSETQ. The CDR3 sequence is 16 residues long. Trimming cost V 0 bases and J 4 bases; bases outside gene matches: 10. The CDR3 sequence: CASSLAQAGNYYEQYF. DNA of the CDR3: TGCGCCAGCAGCTTGGCCCAAGCGGGAAACTATTACGAGCAGTACTTC.

This chain joins TRBV15 and TRBJ2-5; TRBD2 might be the D (5 bases). There are 13 residues in the CDR3. CDR1 LNHNV and CDR2 YYDKDF come from the germline V gene (reference sequence). The ends were cut back, 2 bases at V and 4 bases at J, with 8 bases in the middle. The CDR3 here is CATSRKGAETQYF. The DNA of the CDR3 is TGTGCCACCAGCAGAAAGGGAGCAGAGACCCAGTACTTC.

The J gene is TRBJ2-4, the V gene TRBV27; 8 bases agree with TRBD2. Per germline, CDR1 MNHEY and CDR2 SMNVEV (reference sequence). V shed 8 bases and J 8 bases; nucleotides not matched to a gene: 8. The CDR3 extends over 13 amino acids. CDR3 DNA sequence: TGTGCCAGCTCCCCGGGAGGGTCCGACATTCAGTACTTC. The encoded protein is CASSPGGSDIQYF.

V is TRBV5-1 and J is TRBJ2-7; D gene uncertain. The V and J ends lost 4 bases and 5 bases respectively, with 13 bases between them. Germline CDR1 SGHRS, CDR2 YFSETQ. The CDR3 contains 13 residues. DNA of the CDR3: TGCGCCAGCAGCAAAGGGCTGGGCGACGAGCAGTACTTC. As protein: CASSKGLGDEQYF. The entire variable domain, with the rest obtained from reference TRBV5-1 and TRBJ2-7, is as follows: KAGVTQTPRYLIKTRGQQVTLSCSPISGHRSVSWYQQTPGQGLQFLFEYFSETQRNKGNFPGRFSGRQFSNSRSEMNVSTLELGDSALYLCASSKGLGDEQYFGPGTRLTVT.

This rearrangement joins TRBV30 to TRBJ2-3; D unresolved. The V end was cut by 2 bases, the J end by 2 bases, with 8 bases between. CDR1 is GTSNPN and CDR2 is SVGIG in the germline V gene (reference sequence). The CDR3 is 13 amino acids. The CDR3 here is CAWSTTNTDTQYF. CDR3 nucleotides: TGTGCCTGGAGTACCACTAACACAGATACGCAGTATTTT. The full variable domain, its missing parts supplied by reference TRBV30 and TRBJ2-3, is SQTIHQWPATLVQPVGSPLSLECTVEGTSNPNLYWYRQAAGRGLQLLFYSVGIGQISSEVPQNLSASRPQDRQFILSSKKLLLSDSGFYLCAWSTTNTDTQYFGPGTRLTVL.

The genes are TRBV5-4 and TRBJ1-4; 9 positions match TRBD1. The V gene's germline CDR1 is SGHNT and CDR2 YYREEE (reference sequence). This CDR3 has 16 residues. J lost 8 bases, V lost 2 bases, and 10 bases had no gene match. CDR3: CASSFTGTGLSEKLFF. The CDR3 region has the DNA TGTGCCAGCAGCTTTACGGGGACAGGGTTGTCGGAAAAACTGTTTTTT. The complete variable domain, with remaining parts taken from reference TRBV5-4 and TRBJ1-4, reads ETGVTQSPTHLIKTRGQQVTLRCSSQSGHNTVSWYQQALGQGPQFIFQYYREEENGRGNFPPRFSGLQFPNYSSELNVNALELDDSALYLCASSFTGTGLSEKLFFGSGTQLSVL.

J is TRBJ1-2 and V is TRBV5-4, with TRBD1 matching 7 bases. V lost 2 bases and J lost 4; bases outside the gene matches: 8. This CDR3 spans 15 amino acids. The V gene's germline CDR1 is SGHNT and CDR2 YYREEE (reference sequence). CDR3 amino acids: CASSLGTDLGYGYTF. The CDR3 DNA is TGTGCCAGCAGCTTAGGGACAGATCTTGGCTATGGCTACACCTTC. Full variable domain (remainder filled in from reference TRBV5-4 and TRBJ1-2): ETGVTQSPTHLIKTRGQQVTLRCSSQSGHNTVSWYQQALGQGPQFIFQYYREEENGRGNFPPRFSGLQFPNYSSELNVNALELDDSALYLCASSLGTDLGYGYTFGSGTRLTVV.

The V gene is TRBV9, the J gene TRBJ2-7, with D tentatively TRBD1 (6 bases). Germline V gene lookup returns CDR1 SGDLS and CDR2 YYNGEE. V was clipped by 4 bases and J by 1 base, with 12 bases between them. The CDR3 is made up of 14 amino acids. In DNA, the CDR3 is TGTGCCAGCAGCACAGGACAGACGTCCTACGAGCAGTACTTC. As protein: CASSTGQTSYEQYF.

The rearrangement joins TRBV7-8 to TRBJ2-7; the D gene is possibly TRBD1 (6 bases). Germline-derived CDR1 and CDR2 are SGHVS and FQNEAQ. Between the trimmed V and J ends, which lost 10 bases and 3 bases, there was a span of 19 bases. CDR3 length: 14 residues. CDR3 DNA sequence: TGTGCCACCAGATTGGGAACAGGGATCTACGAGCAGTACTTC. Translation gives CATRLGTGIYEQYF. Full variable domain (missing parts from reference TRBV7-8 and TRBJ2-7): GAGVSQSPRYKVAKRGQDVALRCDPISGHVSLFWYQQALGQGPEFLTYFQNEAQLDKSGLPSDRFFAERPEGSVSTLKIQRTQQEDSAVYLCATRLGTGIYEQYFGPGTRLTVT.

This clone was seen only once. This sequence joins TRBV29-1 and TRBJ2-1; a possible D gene is TRBD2 (7 bases). The CDR3 runs 15 residues. CDR1 SQVTM and CDR2 ANQGSEA come from the germline V gene. Deletions cut 7 bases from V and 6 bases from J, with 22 bases between. The CDR3 loop is CSARDGGGAPNEQFF. The CDR3 region has the DNA TGCAGCGCCCGGGACGGAGGGGGGGCCCCCAATGAGCAGTTCTTC.

This sequence joins TRBV7-3 and TRBJ2-1; D tentatively reads TRBD1 or TRBD2 (5 bases each). The CDR3 totals 15 residues. The germline V and J ends were trimmed by 4 bases and 3 bases, with 13 bases remaining between them. Germline CDR1 is SGHTA and CDR2 is FQGTGA. The CDR3 sequence: CASSSSGTIYNEQFF. For the CDR3, the DNA is TGTGCCAGCAGCTCCTCCGGGACCATCTACAATGAGCAGTTCTTC.

With respect to this clone: One end of the junction is discordant with germline, which a read error may explain. In the same sample, other DNA sequences code for this CDR3. This chain uses TRBV25-1 with TRBJ1-4; perhaps TRBD1 as D (5 bases). The CDR3 covers 13 residues. Germline CDR1 and CDR2: MGHDK and SYGVNS. CDR3: CASSGQGREKLFF. CDR3 bases: TGTGCCAGCAGTGGGCAGGGTCGGGAAAAGCTGTTTTTT. The whole variable domain, remainder taken from reference TRBV25-1 and TRBJ1-4, is EADIYQTPRYLVIGTGKKITLECSQTMGHDKMYWYQQDPGMELHLIHYSYGVNSTEKGDLSSESTVSRIRTEHFPLTLESARPSHTSQYLCASSGQGREKLFFGSGTQLSVL.

The sample holds one count of this clone. The chain uses TRBV2 and TRBJ2-5; D ambiguous. Germline V gene data show CDR1 as SNHLY and CDR2 as FYNNEI. This CDR3 is 15 amino acids long. V shed 2 bases and J shed 4 bases, with 14 bases lying between them. The DNA for the CDR3 is TGTGCCAGCAGTGAACGGCCGGGCCCGGCAGAGACCCAGTACTTC. This sequence encodes CASSERPGPAETQYF.

This chain links TRBV9 with TRBJ2-7; no firm D call. V was clipped by 2 bases and J by 3 bases, with 9 bases between them. This CDR3 has 13 amino acids. Germline V gene sequence: CDR1 SGDLS, CDR2 YYNGEE. The CDR3 spells CASSVGWDYEQYF. CDR3 DNA: TGTGCCAGCAGCGTGGGGTGGGACTACGAGCAGTACTTC.

The J gene is TRBJ1-3, the V gene TRBV9, with D hard to call. Trimming left V 7 bases short and J 0 bases short, with 8 bases between. The CDR3 has 13 amino acids. Germline V CDR1 and CDR2: SGDLS, YYNGEE. In DNA, the CDR3 is TGTGCCAGCGCAGGTAACTCTGGAAACACCATATATTTT. It encodes CASAGNSGNTIYF.

The rearrangement links TRBV6-6 to TRBJ2-7, with D tentatively TRBD1 or TRBD2 (5 bases each). This CDR3 has 13 residues. The germline V and J ends were trimmed by 5 bases and 4 bases, with 12 bases remaining between them. In germline, CDR1 is MNHNY, CDR2 SVGAGI (reference sequence). The CDR3 coding sequence is TGTGCCAGCAGTAGGGGACGGAATTACGAGCAGTACTTC. Translating it yields CASSRGRNYEQYF.

The chain employs TRBV4-3 and TRBJ2-7, with TRBD1 as a possible D gene (5 bases). Trimming removed 3 bases from V and 2 bases from J, with 17 bases in between. The germline V gene encodes CDR1 LGHNA and CDR2 YSLEER. CDR3 length equals 16 residues. The CDR3 DNA reads TGCGCCAGCAGCCAGGGTTTTTGGGCAGGGACCTACGAGCAGTACTTC. Translating it yields CASSQGFWAGTYEQYF.

The rearrangement links TRBV27 to TRBJ2-7; D not resolved. Trimming stripped 3 bases from V and 4 bases from J, with 16 bases between. Germline V gene data show CDR1 as MNHEY and CDR2 as SMNVEV (reference sequence). The CDR3 is 15 residues long. CDR3 sequence (DNA): TGTGCCAGCAGTTTTGGCCCTGCTGGAGTTTACGAGCAGTACTTC. This translates into CASSFGPAGVYEQYF.

The chain is built from TRBV25-1 and TRBJ2-5; no definite D call. Germline CDR1 and CDR2: MGHDK and SYGVNS. This CDR3 contains 13 residues. V was shortened by 9 bases and J by 1 base, with 12 bases between the two germline ends. The DNA for the CDR3 is TGTGCCAGTATGGGCCTACTCCAAGAGACCCAGTACTTC. Translated, it gives CASMGLLQETQYF.

The chain uses TRBV27 and TRBJ1-4, with 8 bases matching TRBD1. There are 18 residues in the CDR3. J lost 1 base, V lost 5 bases, and 12 bases had no gene match. Germline V gene data show CDR1 as MNHEY and CDR2 as SMNVEV (reference sequence). In DNA form, the CDR3 reads TGTGCCAGCAGTCCCCGGGCAGGGGGCCTCTTAACTAATGAAAAACTGTTTTTT. It is translated as CASSPRAGGLLTNEKLFF.

This clone showed up just once. The chain joins TRBV11-1 to TRBJ2-5; D uncertain. The CDR3 spans 12 residues. Germline loops: CDR1 SGHAT, CDR2 FQDESV (reference sequence). V was pared by 4 bases and J by 10 bases, with 13 bases between. CDR3 sequence (DNA): TGTGCCAGCAGCTCCGGACCGGTTGACCAGTACTTC. Protein: CASSSGPVDQYF.